What follows are 17 T cell receptor beta chains derived from one specimen sequenced in a study of T cells expressing NK-cell markers (dated by TCRdb to between 2020 and 2021). Libraries were constructed by 5' RACE. TCRdb lists the instrument as Illumina HiSeq 2000. After the reads were reprocessed by TCRdb, one entry was made per CDR3 protein sequence, with no DNA. The table for this sample records 400,000 to 500,000 distinct CDR3 sequences. The ten largest clones represent roughly 7.2% of the sample. Sequenced: blood T cells: a sorted CD56 or NKG2C T cell subset, CD4+ or CD8+ T cells, or bulk PBMC T cells (not recorded which). The receptors here all came from a woman aged 18-70 years in good health.

The CDR3 loop is CSAGGRNTEAFF. The chain employs TRBV20-1 and TRBJ1-1; TCRdb reports TRBD1, a call that lacks DNA to check it against. Germline-derived CDR1 and CDR2 are DFQATT and SNEGSKA (reference sequence). The CDR3 consists of 12 residues.

The rearrangement joins TRBV20-1 to TRBJ2-2; the D call from TCRdb, TRBD2, cannot be confirmed without DNA. In germline, CDR1 is DFQATT, CDR2 SNEGSKA (reference sequence). This CDR3 spans 15 amino acids. The CDR3 here is CSAYGVRPSGGELFF.

The gene calls are TRBV20-1 and TRBJ2-3; TCRdb proposes TRBD2, but this gene call is untestable without DNA. This CDR3 spans 13 amino acids. Looked up from germline, CDR1 is DFQATT and CDR2 is SNEGSKA (reference sequence). CDR3 protein: CGGSGRGTDTQYF.

The CDR3 reads CASSPTGENEKLFF. The gene calls are TRBV12-3 or TRBV12-4 and TRBJ1-4; TCRdb picks TRBD1, but there is no DNA to check that call. The CDR3 covers 14 residues.

The chain combines TRBV3-1 with TRBJ2-1; checking the TCRdb D call of TRBD2 is not possible without DNA. The germline V gene encodes CDR1 LGHDT and CDR2 YNNKEL (reference sequence). The CDR3 spans 15 residues. The CDR3 spells CASSQRSGTYNEQFF.

This chain uses TRBV11-2 with TRBJ2-5; there is no DNA to check the TCRdb D call of TRBD2. The CDR3 extends over 15 amino acids. Looked up from germline, CDR1 is SGHAT and CDR2 is FQNNGV. This CDR3 reads CASSLARWGVETQYF.

The rearrangement uses TRBV6-1 and TRBJ2-3; TCRdb indicates TRBD1, and absent DNA this call remains unverified. Looked up from germline, CDR1 is MNHNS and CDR2 is SASEGT. The CDR3 consists of 16 residues. The CDR3 reads CASIQTGRPLTDTQYF.

The chain combines TRBV29-1 with TRBJ1-2. The CDR3 has 15 amino acids. In germline, CDR1 is SQVTM, CDR2 ANQGSEA. The CDR3 sequence is CSVEDEQGLKDGYTF.

V is TRBV5-6 and J is TRBJ1-6; lacking DNA, the TRBD1 call made by TCRdb goes unchecked. This CDR3 contains 14 residues. CDR1 and CDR2 (germline): SGHDT, YYEEEE. The CDR3 is CASTHDRGNSPLHF.

This sequence joins TRBV4-1 and TRBJ1-1; TCRdb indicates TRBD1, and absent DNA this call remains unverified. The V gene's germline CDR1 is MGHRA and CDR2 YSYEKL. The CDR3 loop spans 15 amino acids. CDR3: CASSQGGTGHTEAFF.

This chain uses TRBV20-1 with TRBJ1-1. There are 13 residues in the CDR3. Germline V gives CDR1 DFQATT, CDR2 SNEGSKA (reference sequence). CDR3 sequence reads: CSARRNTNTEAFF.

The chain couples TRBV12-3 or TRBV12-4 to TRBJ2-1; TCRdb picks TRBD2, but there is no DNA to check that call. This CDR3 spans 16 amino acids. The CDR3 protein is CASSSDSGRGDNEQFF.

The V gene is TRBV14, the J gene TRBJ2-1; with no DNA, the TCRdb D assignment of TRBD1 cannot be verified. The CDR3 has 18 amino acids. Germline V gives CDR1 SGHDN, CDR2 FVKESK. The CDR3 reads CASSRIRAGHLPSNEQFF.

The chain is built from TRBV29-1 and TRBJ1-1. The germline CDR1 and CDR2 sequences are SQVTM and ANQGSEA. This CDR3 is built from 13 residues. The CDR3 loop reads CSGEGEGSTEAFF. Full variable domain (outside the CDR3, taken from reference TRBV29-1 and TRBJ1-1): SAVISQKPSRDICQRGTSLTIQCQVDSQVTMMFWYRQQPGQSLTLIATANQGSEATYESGFVIDKFPISRPNLTFSTLTVSNMSPEDSSIYLCSGEGEGSTEAFFGQGTRLTVV.

The V gene is TRBV11-2, the J gene TRBJ2-1. The V gene's germline CDR1 is SGHAT and CDR2 FQNNGV. The CDR3 runs to 16 residues. The CDR3 is CASSLGSGTTNNEQFF. Full variable domain (remainder filled in from reference TRBV11-2 and TRBJ2-1): EAGVAQSPRYKIIEKRQSVAFWCNPISGHATLYWYQQILGQGPKLLIQFQNNGVVDDSQLPKDRFSAERLKGVDSTLKIQPAKLEDSAVYLCASSLGSGTTNNEQFFGPGTRLTVL.

The V call is TRBV5-4, the J call TRBJ2-3; TCRdb's D gene call, TRBD2, goes unchecked for lack of DNA. Germline V gene sequence: CDR1 SGHNT, CDR2 YYREEE (reference sequence). The length of the CDR3 is 17 residues. The CDR3 sequence: CASSPAGLAGTTDTQYF.

This chain joins TRBV12-3 or TRBV12-4 and TRBJ2-2; TCRdb's D call, TRBD1, is unchecked because there is no DNA. The CDR3 spans 15 residues. The CDR3 reads CASSFWSSPPRELFF.